A selection of T cell receptor beta chains follows, all from one sample in a study of post-analysis software for immune sequencing data. TCRdb redid the calling of the PCR reads with MiXCR, one entry per CDR3 protein. The profile shows approximately 250,000 distinct CDR3 sequences, 35% to 45% of them singletons. Material: blood. The origin of the receptors is a girl between 10 and 17 years old with multiple sclerosis. Both conserved end residues are part of each CDR3.

>.|TRBV6-5
CASSYAQAYEQYF
>TRBJ1-1|TRBV5-1
CASSLRQGGTEAFF
>TRBJ1-2|TRBV4-2
CASSPGQGFSGYTF
>TRBJ1-1|TRBV7-6
CASSQGEVTEAFF
>TRBJ1-1|TRBV10-3
CAFSTVLNTEAFF
>.|TRBV18
CASSPRDSGKFEQYF
>TRBJ1-2|TRBV2
CARAGTGGPYGYTF
>TRBJ1-4|TRBV12-3/TRBV12-4
CASSSHRGLREKLFF
>TRBJ2-3|TRBV12-5
CASGPRPIPSSRTDETDTQYF
>TRBJ1-2|TRBV4-1
CASSQDPGMNYGYTF
>TRBJ2-2|TRBV12-3/TRBV12-4
CASSSNAGANTGELFF
>TRBJ2-7|TRBV29-1
CSVEDWTSGSYEQYF
>TRBJ1-5|TRBV28
CASSLQGGGQPQHF
>TRBJ1-2|TRBV24-1
CATSRTGTGYTF
>.|TRBV5-1
CASRVDTNYEQYF
>TRBJ1-5|TRBV18
CASSKGTSNQPQHF
>TRBJ1-1|TRBV29-1
CSTAGRMDTEAFF
>TRBJ2-4|TRBV4-1
CASSQGTAVIAKNIQYF
>TRBJ2-3|TRBV12-3/TRBV12-4
CASSPGDRGRRVPTDTQYF
>TRBJ2-7|TRBV4-1
CASSPTPRPSYNEQYF
>TRBJ2-6|TRBV6-5
CASSYFPQSSGANVLTF
>TRBJ1-2|TRBV27
CASSLLPPGTGYTF
>TRBJ1-2|TRBV18
CASSPIETRYGYTF
>TRBJ2-1|TRBV6-2/TRBV6-3
CASSYLPGGLNNEQFF
>TRBJ1-1|TRBV20-1
CSALTGRGTEAFF
>TRBJ2-1|TRBV23-1
CASRGTSGSCSYNEQFF
>TRBJ2-3|TRBV7-3
CASSFLGQGATDTQYF
>TRBJ2-5|TRBV10-3
CAISEDLKGQYF
>TRBJ2-5|TRBV7-9
CASRGEETQYF
>TRBJ2-1|TRBV15
CATSSPFREQFF
>TRBJ2-1|TRBV9
CASSVGLAGADNEQFF
>TRBJ2-1|TRBV6-5
CASSRSGNYNEQFF
>TRBJ2-2|TRBV11-2
CASSLRGQNTGELFF
>TRBJ2-1|TRBV6-5
CASSYPDYGRSAYNEQFF